This TCR beta chain was identified in a study of CD8 T cells in ankylosing spondylitis. Study-level points and caveats: According to the report, clones linked to the disease were significantly enriched in matched synovial fluid samples taken from ankylosing spondylitis patients.

V gave up 5 bases and J gave up 4 bases; unmatched junction bases: 11. This CDR3 has 16 residues. TCRdb passed the 5' RACE reads through MiXCR, listing each CDR3 protein once. The sample carries some 240,000 distinct CDR3 sequences, 24% recorded once. As to this clonotype: What it binds is unknown.

The chain recombines TRBV12-3 or TRBV12-4 with TRBJ1-2; the match to TRBD1 covers 9 bases. Sequences were obtained from blood, either unsorted or a sorted T cell fraction (not recorded which). The TCR sequence derives from a male donor with ankylosing spondylitis or in good health (not recorded which). CDR3 in DNA: TGTGCCAGCAGTCCCACCGGGACAGGGAGCTCCTATGGCTACACCTTC. Its translation: CASSPTGTGSSYGYTF.